This T cell receptor (beta chain) was identified during a study of cytomegalovirus exposure and HLA in healthy donors. Points from the study as a whole: Presence/absence analysis assumed near-uniform sequencing depth across donors. Sequencing artifact likely explains a cluster of highly shared sequence variants.

To note about this clone: Its target is not known.

13 Jbeta primers and 60 Vbeta primers were used for the PCR. Profiling relied on immunoSEQ multiplex PCR, and the TCRdb table lists in-frame clones only, not all of them. The sample includes tens of thousands of clones, 70% to 90% of them seen just once. The material sequenced was PBMCs. The sequence derives from a male donor in good health and CMV-seronegative.

CDR3 amino acids: CASSLRLAGDYEQYF. CDR3 sequence (DNA): TGTGCCAGCAGCCTCCGACTAGCGGGGGACTACGAGCAGTACTTC. The rearrangement links TRBV13 to TRBJ2-7, with 12 bases matching TRBD2. CDR1 PRHDT and CDR2 FYEKMQ come from the germline V gene (reference sequence). The J segment lost 3 bases and the V segment lost 5 bases, leaving 5 bases of the junction unmatched. This CDR3 region has 15 residues.